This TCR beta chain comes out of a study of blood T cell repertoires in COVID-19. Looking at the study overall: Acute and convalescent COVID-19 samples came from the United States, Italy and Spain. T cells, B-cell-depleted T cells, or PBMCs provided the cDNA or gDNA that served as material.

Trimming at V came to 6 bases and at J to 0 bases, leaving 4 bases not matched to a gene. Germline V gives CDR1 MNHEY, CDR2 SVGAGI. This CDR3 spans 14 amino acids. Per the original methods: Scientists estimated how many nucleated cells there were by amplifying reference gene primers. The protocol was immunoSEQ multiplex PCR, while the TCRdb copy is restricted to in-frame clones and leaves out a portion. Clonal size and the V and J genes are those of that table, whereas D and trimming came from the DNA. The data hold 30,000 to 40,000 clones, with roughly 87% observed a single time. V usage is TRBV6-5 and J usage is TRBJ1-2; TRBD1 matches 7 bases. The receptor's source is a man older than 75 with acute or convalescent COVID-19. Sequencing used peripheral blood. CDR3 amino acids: CASSPGGPNYGYTF. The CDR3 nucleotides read TGTGCCAGCAGCCCAGGGGGACCTAACTATGGCTACACCTTC.